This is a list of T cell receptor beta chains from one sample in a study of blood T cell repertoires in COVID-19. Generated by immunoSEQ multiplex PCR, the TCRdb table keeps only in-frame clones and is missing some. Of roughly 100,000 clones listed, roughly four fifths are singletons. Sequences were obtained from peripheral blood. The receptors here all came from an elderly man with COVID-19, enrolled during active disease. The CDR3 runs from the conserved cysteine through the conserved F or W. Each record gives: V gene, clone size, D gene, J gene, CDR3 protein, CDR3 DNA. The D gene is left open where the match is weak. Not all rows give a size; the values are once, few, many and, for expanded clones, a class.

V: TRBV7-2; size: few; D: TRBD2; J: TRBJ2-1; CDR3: CASSLVSGEGNEQFF; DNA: TGTGCCAGCAGCTTAGTCTCGGGGGAGGGGAATGAGCAGTTCTTC
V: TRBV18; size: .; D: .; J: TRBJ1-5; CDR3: CASSLGQNNQPQHF; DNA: TGTGCCAGCTCACTCGGACAGAACAATCAGCCCCAGCATTTT
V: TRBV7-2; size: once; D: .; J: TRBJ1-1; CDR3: CASSLVPGDTEAFF; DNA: TGTGCCAGCAGCTTAGTTCCAGGGGACACTGAAGCTTTCTTT
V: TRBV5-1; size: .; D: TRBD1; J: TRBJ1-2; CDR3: CASSSGTGVDGYTF; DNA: TGCGCCAGCAGCTCCGGGACAGGGGTAGATGGCTACACCTTC
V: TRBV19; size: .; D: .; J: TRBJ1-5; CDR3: CASSIRGLQVQPQHF; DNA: TGTGCCAGTAGTATTCGGGGGTTGCAGGTTCAGCCCCAGCATTTT
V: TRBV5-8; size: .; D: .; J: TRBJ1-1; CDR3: CASSLRGGTEAFF; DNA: TGTGCCAGCAGCTTGAGGGGGGGCACTGAAGCTTTCTTT
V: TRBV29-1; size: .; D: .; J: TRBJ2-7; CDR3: CSVGDREGYEQYF; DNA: TGCAGCGTTGGAGACAGAGAGGGATACGAGCAGTACTTC
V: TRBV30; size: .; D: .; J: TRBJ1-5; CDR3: CAWSAAGAGQPQHF; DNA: TGTGCCTGGAGCGCGGCAGGGGCTGGGCAGCCCCAGCATTTT
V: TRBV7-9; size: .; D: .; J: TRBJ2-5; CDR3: CASSPKETQYF; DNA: TGTGCCAGCAGCCCAAAAGAGACCCAGTACTTC
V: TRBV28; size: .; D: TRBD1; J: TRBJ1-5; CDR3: CASSKGTGNNQPQHF; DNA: TGTGCCAGCAGCAAAGGGACAGGGAACAATCAGCCCCAGCATTTT
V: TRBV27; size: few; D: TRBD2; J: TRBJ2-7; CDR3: CASGGRLAGNSYEQYF; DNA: TGTGCCAGCGGAGGGAGACTAGCGGGGAACTCCTACGAGCAGTACTTC
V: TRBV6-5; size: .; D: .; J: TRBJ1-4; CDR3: CASSYSGPGKLFF; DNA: TGTGCCAGCAGTTACTCGGGGCCTGGAAAACTGTTTTTT
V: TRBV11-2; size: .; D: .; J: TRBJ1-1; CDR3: CASSFNGNTEAFF; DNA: TGTGCCAGCAGCTTTAACGGGAACACTGAAGCTTTCTTT
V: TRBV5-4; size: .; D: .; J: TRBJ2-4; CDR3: CASSPSSVLAKNIQYF; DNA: TGTGCCAGCAGCCCCTCCTCCGTCCTAGCCAAAAACATTCAGTACTTC
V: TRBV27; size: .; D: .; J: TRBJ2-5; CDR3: CASSLSGRYQETQYF; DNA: TGTGCCAGCAGTTTATCGGGCAGGTACCAAGAGACCCAGTACTTC
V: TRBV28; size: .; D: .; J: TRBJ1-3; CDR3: CASRLQGSGNTIYF; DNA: TGTGCCAGCAGACTACAGGGTTCTGGAAACACCATATATTTT
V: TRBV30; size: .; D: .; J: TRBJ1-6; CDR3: CAWSDRTSYNSPLHF; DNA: TGTGCCTGGAGTGATCGAACATCCTATAATTCACCCCTCCACTTT
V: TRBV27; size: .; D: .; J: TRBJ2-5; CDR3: CASSVEIGETQYF; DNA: TGTGCCAGCAGTGTAGAGATCGGAGAGACCCAGTACTTC
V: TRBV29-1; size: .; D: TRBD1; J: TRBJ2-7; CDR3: CSAGGQGVYEQYF; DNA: TGCAGCGCTGGCGGACAGGGGGTCTACGAGCAGTACTTC
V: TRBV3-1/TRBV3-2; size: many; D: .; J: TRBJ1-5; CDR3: CASSQDIFQPQHF; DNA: TGTGCCAGCAGCCAAGATATTTTCCAGCCCCAGCATTTT
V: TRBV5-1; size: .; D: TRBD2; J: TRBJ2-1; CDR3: CASSLDTSGGSYNEQFF; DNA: TGCGCCAGCAGCTTAGATACTAGCGGGGGCTCCTACAATGAGCAGTTCTTC
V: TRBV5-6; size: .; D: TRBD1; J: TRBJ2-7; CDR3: CASSPGTGYTYEQYF; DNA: TGTGCCAGCAGTCCCGGGACAGGGTATACCTACGAGCAGTACTTC
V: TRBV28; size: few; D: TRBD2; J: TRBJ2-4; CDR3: CASSFGQLHFQREDADIQYF; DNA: TGTGCCAGCAGTTTTGGCCAGCTACATTTCCAGCGGGAGGATGCTGACATTCAGTACTTC
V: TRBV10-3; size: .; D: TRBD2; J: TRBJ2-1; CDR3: CAISEGLAGETPNNEQFF; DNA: TGTGCCATCAGTGAGGGGCTAGCGGGGGAGACACCCAACAATGAGCAGTTCTTC
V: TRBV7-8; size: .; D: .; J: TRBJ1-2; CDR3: CASSLGQSSNYGYTF; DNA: TGTGCCAGCAGCTTAGGACAGTCTTCCAACTATGGCTACACCTTC
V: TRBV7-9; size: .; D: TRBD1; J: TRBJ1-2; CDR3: CASSLDTGGGYTF; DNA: TGTGCCAGCAGCTTAGATACAGGGGGCGGCTACACCTTC
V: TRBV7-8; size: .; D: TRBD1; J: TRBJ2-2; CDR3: CASSSGGPNTGELFF; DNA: TGTGCCAGCAGCTCAGGGGGACCTAACACCGGGGAGCTGTTTTTT
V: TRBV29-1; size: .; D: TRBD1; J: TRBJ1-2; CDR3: CSVQDRDTTNYGYTF; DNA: TGCAGCGTCCAGGACAGGGATACAACTAACTATGGCTACACCTTC
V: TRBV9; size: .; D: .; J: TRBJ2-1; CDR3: CASSLSLASYNEQFF; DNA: TGTGCCAGCAGCCTGAGCCTAGCCTCCTACAATGAGCAGTTCTTC
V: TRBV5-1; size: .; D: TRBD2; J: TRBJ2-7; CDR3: CASTGTSGSYEQYF; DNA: TGCGCCAGCACCGGGACTAGCGGGTCCTACGAGCAGTACTTC
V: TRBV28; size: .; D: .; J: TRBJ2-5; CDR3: CASSLFRGVETQYF; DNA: TGTGCCAGCAGTTTGTTCCGCGGCGTGGAGACCCAGTACTTC
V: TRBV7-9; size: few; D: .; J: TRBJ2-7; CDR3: CASRSQGTYEQYF; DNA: TGTGCCAGTAGATCTCAGGGGACCTACGAGCAGTACTTC
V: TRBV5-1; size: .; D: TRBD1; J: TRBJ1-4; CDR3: CASSSRGRDEKLFF; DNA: TGCGCCAGCAGCTCCAGGGGGCGTGATGAAAAACTGTTTTTT
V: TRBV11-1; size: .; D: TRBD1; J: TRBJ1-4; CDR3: CASSLQGLVGEKLFF; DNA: TGTGCCAGCAGCCTACAGGGGCTTGTTGGTGAAAAACTGTTTTTT
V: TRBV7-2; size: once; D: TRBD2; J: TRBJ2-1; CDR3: CASSPWGTSNEQFF; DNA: TGTGCCAGCAGCCCCTGGGGGACTAGCAATGAGCAGTTCTTC
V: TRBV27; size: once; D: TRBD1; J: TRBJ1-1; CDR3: CASSAYRGAAVVTEAFF; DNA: TGTGCCAGCAGTGCCTACAGGGGGGCTGCGGTAGTAACCGAAGCTTTCTTT
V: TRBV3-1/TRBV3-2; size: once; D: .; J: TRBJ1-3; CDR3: CASSLRGNTIYF; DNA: TGTGCCAGCAGCCTCCGGGGAAACACCATATATTTT
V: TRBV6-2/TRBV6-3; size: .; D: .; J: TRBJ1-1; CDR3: CASSNQGREAFF; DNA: TGTGCCAGCAGTAATCAGGGGCGTGAAGCTTTCTTT
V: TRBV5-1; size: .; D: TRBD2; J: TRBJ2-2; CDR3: CASSSLAGGNTGELFF; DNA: TGCGCCAGCAGCTCACTAGCGGGGGGCAACACCGGGGAGCTGTTTTTT
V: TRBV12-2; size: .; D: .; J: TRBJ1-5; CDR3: CASRLARADYSNQPQHF; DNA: TGTGCAAGTCGCTTAGCGAGGGCAGATTATAGCAATCAGCCCCAGCATTTT
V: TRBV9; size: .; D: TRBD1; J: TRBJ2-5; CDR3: CASSVLNRGSETQYF; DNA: TGTGCCAGCAGCGTATTGAACAGGGGGAGTGAGACCCAGTACTTC
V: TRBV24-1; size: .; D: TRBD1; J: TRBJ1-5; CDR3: CATSDRTGGYNQPQHF; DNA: TGTGCCACCAGTGATCGGACAGGGGGATACAATCAGCCCCAGCATTTT
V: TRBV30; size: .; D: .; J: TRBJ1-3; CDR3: CAWSADRISGNTIYF; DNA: TGTGCCTGGAGTGCCGACAGAATCTCTGGAAACACCATATATTTT
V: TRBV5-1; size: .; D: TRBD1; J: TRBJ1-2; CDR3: CASSVTGVANYGYTF; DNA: TGCGCCAGCAGCGTCACAGGGGTTGCTAACTATGGCTACACCTTC
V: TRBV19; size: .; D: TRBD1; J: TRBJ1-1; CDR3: CASSTRGLNTEAFF; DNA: TGTGCCAGTAGTACCAGGGGGCTTAACACTGAAGCTTTCTTT